The 24 T cell receptor beta chains below come from one sample, sequenced in a study of long-term antiretroviral therapy in people with HIV (dated by TCRdb to 2022 to 2024). The immunoSEQ hsTCRB v3.0 assay was used at survey level resolution for TRB variable region sequencing. What TCRdb holds here is the immuneACCESS table cut down to in-frame rearrangements. Part of the clones is not present; checked against another copy, under half of the missing clones reflect an unresolved V gene, and the others are unexplained. The table for this sample lists some 26,000 clones; about 81% of them were counted only once. The top ten clones comprise 14% of the sample. The input for sequencing was unsorted PBMCs, taken 2.9 years after starting antiretroviral therapy. These receptors came from a man in his fifties with HIV.

For the CDR3, the DNA is TGTGCCAGCTCACCAGTAACGAGGACTGAAGCTTTCTTT. It translates to CASSPVTRTEAFF. The V gene is TRBV18, the J gene TRBJ1-1; no firm D call. This CDR3 is built from 13 residues. Trimming removed 2 bases at V and 5 bases at J, with 9 bases between. CDR1 is KGHSH, CDR2 LQKENI, per germline.

The chain links TRBV28 to TRBJ1-2, with no clear D. Per the germline V gene, CDR1 is MDHEN and CDR2 is SYDVKM. The length of the CDR3 is 15 residues. V lost 5 bases to trimming and J lost 5 bases, with 18 bases between them. CDR3 DNA sequence: TGTGCCAGCAGTCCATCTCTTCCTGGGAATTATGGCTACACCTTC. Amino acid sequence: CASSPSLPGNYGYTF.

The J gene is TRBJ2-5, the V gene TRBV5-1; weak D call: TRBD2 (6 bases). With 2 bases removed from V and 2 bases from J, the gap between germline ends came to 7 bases. There are 13 residues in the CDR3. In germline, CDR1 is SGHRS, CDR2 YFSETQ. The CDR3 region has the DNA TGCGCCAGCAGCTTTCGGGGGCAAGAGACCCAGTACTTC. Translation gives CASSFRGQETQYF.

The gene calls are TRBV18 and TRBJ2-5; D might be TRBD2 (6 bases). V lost 3 bases, J lost 5 bases, and 13 bases lay in between. CDR1 is KGHSH and CDR2 is LQKENI in the germline V gene. CDR3 length equals 14 residues. CDR3 nucleotide sequence: TGTGCCAGCTCACCGGAGGGGTTAGGGGAGACCCAGTACTTC. Translated, it gives CASSPEGLGETQYF.

The CDR3 bases are TGTGCCAGCTCCTTGAGCGAGAACACTGAAGCTTTCTTT. Protein: CASSLSENTEAFF. The chain has TRBV18 and TRBJ1-1; no clear D. Per germline, CDR1 KGHSH and CDR2 LQKENI. CDR3 length: 13 amino acids. V lost 6 bases and J lost 1, with 9 bases in between.

This sequence joins TRBV7-9 and TRBJ2-1, with D unresolved. Looked up from germline, CDR1 is SEHNR and CDR2 is FQNEAQ (reference sequence). The CDR3 covers 12 residues. The V end lost 2 bases, the J end lost 10 bases, and 9 bases lay between the germline ends. CDR3 residues: CASSLNSEEQFF. The CDR3 DNA sequence: TGTGCCAGCAGCTTAAATTCCGAAGAGCAGTTCTTC.

The chain joins TRBV7-6 to TRBJ1-2; tentatively, D is TRBD1 (6 bases). Per germline, CDR1 SGHVS and CDR2 FNYEAQ. Trimming took off 2 bases at V and 8 bases at J, with 12 bases between the two ends. CDR3 length: 13 amino acids. The CDR3, as DNA: TGTGCCAGCAGCTTATACCCAGGGGACGGCTACACCTTC. Residues: CASSLYPGDGYTF.

In the case of this clone: One end of the junction fails to match germline, which may point to a read error. V gene TRBV29-1 combines with J gene TRBJ2-3; 7 bases map to TRBD2. The CDR3 totals 14 residues. Germline V gives CDR1 SQVTM, CDR2 ANQGSEA. DNA for the CDR3: TGCAGCGTGGAAGCGGGGCCTAGCACAGATACGCAGTATTTT. The encoded protein is CSVEAGPSTDTQYF.

This rearrangement joins TRBV5-4 to TRBJ1-5; tentative D call: TRBD1 (6 bases). The CDR3 consists of 15 residues. The V gene's germline CDR1 is SGHNT and CDR2 YYREEE (reference sequence). Trimming cost V 0 bases and J 1 base, with 8 bases left between them. This chain's CDR3 is CASSLDRVSNQPQHF. In DNA form, the CDR3 reads TGTGCCAGCAGCTTGGACAGGGTAAGCAATCAGCCCCAGCATTTT.

The chain has TRBV9 and TRBJ2-7; D is possibly TRBD1 (7 bases). Between the trimmed V and J ends, which lost 0 bases and 3 bases, there was a span of 13 bases. CDR3 size: 15 residues. Germline V CDR1 and CDR2: SGDLS, YYNGEE. The CDR3 region has the DNA TGTGCCAGCAGCGTAGAGGAGGGGACAGTCTACGAGCAGTACTTC. Translating gives CASSVEEGTVYEQYF. The full variable domain, completed using reference TRBV9 and TRBJ2-7, is DSGVTQTPKHLITATGQRVTLRCSPRSGDLSVYWYQQSLDQGLQFLIQYYNGEERAKGNILERFSAQQFPDLHSELNLSSLELGDSALYFCASSVEEGTVYEQYFGPGTRLTVT.

This clone was recorded only once. The chain is built from TRBV5-8 and TRBJ1-6; D not certain. Trimming cost V 2 bases and J 0 bases, with 3 bases left between them. CDR3 length: 14 residues. CDR1 and CDR2 from the germline V gene are SGHTS and YDEGEE. The CDR3 sequence is CASSFNSYNSPLHF. In DNA form, the CDR3 reads TGTGCCAGCAGCTTTAACTCCTATAATTCACCCCTCCACTTT.

The J gene is TRBJ2-1, the V gene TRBV7-3; 8 bases line up with TRBD1. The germline V gene has CDR1 SGHTA and CDR2 FQGTGA. This CDR3 region has 15 residues. V lost 1 base to trimming and J lost 5 bases; unmatched junction nucleotides: 4. The CDR3 region is CASSLRRTGHNEQFF. In DNA form, the CDR3 reads TGTGCCAGCAGCTTAAGGCGGACAGGGCACAATGAGCAGTTCTTC. The full variable domain, completed using reference TRBV7-3 and TRBJ2-1, is GAGVSQTPSNKVTEKGKYVELRCDPISGHTALYWYRQSLGQGPEFLIYFQGTGAADDSGLPNDRFFAVRPEGSVSTLKIQRTERGDSAVYLCASSLRRTGHNEQFFGPGTRLTVL.

The chain carries TRBV11-2 and TRBJ2-1; 11 bases are shared with TRBD2. The CDR3 is 13 amino acids. From germline, CDR1 is SGHAT and CDR2 FQNNGV. The ends lost 3 bases at V and 8 bases at J; junction bases unmatched: 0. Here the CDR3 DNA reads TGTGCCAGCAGCTTGGGACTAGCGGATGAGCAGTTCTTC. It encodes CASSLGLADEQFF. The full variable domain, rest sourced from reference TRBV11-2 and TRBJ2-1, is EAGVAQSPRYKIIEKRQSVAFWCNPISGHATLYWYQQILGQGPKLLIQFQNNGVVDDSQLPKDRFSAERLKGVDSTLKIQPAKLEDSAVYLCASSLGLADEQFFGPGTRLTVL.

This clone was found a few times. The CDR3 nucleotides read TGTGCCAGCAGCTACCGGACAGAGCAGTACTTC. Its protein is CASSYRTEQYF. The chain is built from TRBV5-4 and TRBJ2-7; the D gene is possibly TRBD1 (5 bases). The V end lost 3 bases, the J end lost 7 bases, and 8 bases lay between the germline ends. CDR1 and CDR2 (germline): SGHNT, YYREEE (reference sequence). The CDR3 extends over 11 amino acids.

The V gene is TRBV5-1, the J gene TRBJ1-4; D ambiguous. Trimming left V 4 bases short and J 0 bases short, with 7 bases between. This CDR3 spans 14 amino acids. Germline V CDR1 and CDR2: SGHRS, YFSETQ. CDR3 loop: CASSALTTNEKLFF. In DNA form, the CDR3 reads TGCGCCAGCAGCGCTCTTACAACTAATGAAAAACTGTTTTTT.

V gene TRBV19 combines with J gene TRBJ1-1; D gene ambiguous. Trimming left V 7 bases short and J 3 bases short, with 15 bases between. The CDR3 consists of 14 residues. In germline, CDR1 is LNHDA, CDR2 SQIVND (reference sequence). CDR3 coding DNA: TGTGCCAGTATTGACCACTCTAGGGACACTGAAGCTTTCTTT. This gives the protein CASIDHSRDTEAFF.

The gene calls are TRBV30 and TRBJ2-7; TRBD1 is a possible D gene (7 bases). CDR3 length: 14 residues. Trimming shortened V by 3 bases and J by 1 base, and 13 bases separated the two germline ends. The germline V gene encodes CDR1 GTSNPN and CDR2 SVGIG (reference sequence). The DNA of the CDR3 is TGTGCCTGGAGCAAACAGGGGAGGTCCTACGAGCAGTACTTC. Translated, it gives CAWSKQGRSYEQYF.

The chain has TRBV28 and TRBJ1-4; D may be TRBD1 (5 bases). This CDR3 has 15 amino acids. Germline V lookup: CDR1 MDHEN, CDR2 SYDVKM. V lost 6 bases and J lost 6, with 17 bases in between. CDR3 protein: CASSRVAGRYEKLFF. CDR3 coding DNA: TGTGCCAGCAGCCGGGTCGCAGGGCGGTATGAAAAACTGTTTTTT.

The chain links TRBV5-1 to TRBJ1-4; 11 bases map to TRBD1. The CDR3 has 16 residues. The trim removed 4 bases at V and 4 bases at J, leaving 6 bases unmatched. Germline CDR1 is SGHRS and CDR2 is YFSETQ. This CDR3 is CASSAGQGAINEKLFF. CDR3 nucleotide sequence: TGCGCCAGCAGCGCAGGACAGGGGGCAATTAATGAAAAACTGTTTTTT.

The V gene is TRBV6-5, the J gene TRBJ1-1, with a weak D call TRBD1 (5 bases). The CDR3 is made up of 15 amino acids. Germline CDR1 and CDR2: MNHEY and SVGAGI. The V end lost 5 bases, the J end lost 0 bases, and 13 bases lay between the germline ends. In nucleotides, the CDR3 is TGTGCCAGCAGTCCCTCGGAAGGGGTGAACACTGAAGCTTTCTTT. As protein: CASSPSEGVNTEAFF.

The chain couples TRBV9 to TRBJ1-3; D is ambiguous. The germline V gene encodes CDR1 SGDLS and CDR2 YYNGEE. CDR3 size: 14 residues. Trimming shortened V by 0 bases and J by 4 bases, and 8 bases separated the two germline ends. CDR3 residues: CASSVAPEGNTIYF. The CDR3 coding sequence is TGTGCCAGCAGCGTAGCTCCAGAAGGAAACACCATATATTTT.

The chain uses TRBV27 and TRBJ1-2, with TRBD1 identical over 8 bases. With V trimmed by 3 bases and J by 6 bases, 3 bases remained unmatched. Germline V gene data show CDR1 as MNHEY and CDR2 as SMNVEV (reference sequence). The CDR3 runs to 13 residues. The CDR3: CASSLDRVDGYTF. The CDR3 DNA reads as TGTGCCAGCAGTTTGGACAGGGTCGATGGCTACACCTTC.

The chain uses TRBV19 and TRBJ1-4, with D uncertain. Germline assignment: CDR1 LNHDA and CDR2 SQIVND (reference sequence). This CDR3 has 13 residues. The V and J ends lost 3 bases and 6 bases respectively, with 8 bases between them. The CDR3 DNA reads as TGTGCCAGTAGTATGGCCTTTGATGAAAAACTGTTTTTT. It translates to CASSMAFDEKLFF. Supplemented by reference TRBV19 and TRBJ1-4, the full variable domain reads DGGITQSPKYLFRKEGQNVTLSCEQNLNHDAMYWYRQDPGQGLRLIYYSQIVNDFQKGDIAEGYSVSREKKESFPLTVTSAQKNPTAFYLCASSMAFDEKLFFGSGTQLSVL.

CDR3 nucleotides: TGTGCCAGCAGCTTTTACTCGGACCGGGGTAGCAATCAGCCCCAGCATTTT. Translating it yields CASSFYSDRGSNQPQHF. The rearrangement links TRBV27 to TRBJ1-5, with D uncertain. The germline V gene has CDR1 MNHEY and CDR2 SMNVEV (reference sequence). The CDR3 extends over 17 amino acids. The V and J ends lost 6 bases and 0 bases respectively, with 18 bases between them.